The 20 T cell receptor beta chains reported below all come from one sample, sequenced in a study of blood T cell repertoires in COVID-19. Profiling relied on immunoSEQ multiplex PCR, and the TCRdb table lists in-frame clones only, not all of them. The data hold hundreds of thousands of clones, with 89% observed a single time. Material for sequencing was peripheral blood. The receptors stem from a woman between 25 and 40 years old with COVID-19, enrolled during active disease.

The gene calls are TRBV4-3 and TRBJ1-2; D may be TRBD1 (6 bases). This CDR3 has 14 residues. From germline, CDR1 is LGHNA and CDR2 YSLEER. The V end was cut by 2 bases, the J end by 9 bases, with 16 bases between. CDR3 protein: CASSQRGQPPSYTF. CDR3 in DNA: TGCGCCAGCAGCCAACGCGGACAGCCACCTAGCTACACCTTC.

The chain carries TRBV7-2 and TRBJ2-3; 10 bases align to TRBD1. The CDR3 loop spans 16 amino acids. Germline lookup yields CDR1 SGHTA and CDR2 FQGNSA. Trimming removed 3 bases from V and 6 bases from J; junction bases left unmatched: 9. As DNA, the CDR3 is TGTGCCAGCAGCTTCCCGACAGGGGGCTTGTCGGATACGCAGTATTTT. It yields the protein CASSFPTGGLSDTQYF.

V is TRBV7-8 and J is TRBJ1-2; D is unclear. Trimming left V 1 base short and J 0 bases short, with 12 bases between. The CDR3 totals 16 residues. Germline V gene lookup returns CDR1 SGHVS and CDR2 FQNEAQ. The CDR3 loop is CASSLVWASTNYGYTF. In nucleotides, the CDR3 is TGTGCCAGCAGCTTAGTATGGGCTAGCACTAACTATGGCTACACCTTC. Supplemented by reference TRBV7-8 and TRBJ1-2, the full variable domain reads GAGVSQSPRYKVAKRGQDVALRCDPISGHVSLFWYQQALGQGPEFLTYFQNEAQLDKSGLPSDRFFAERPEGSVSTLKIQRTQQEDSAVYLCASSLVWASTNYGYTFGSGTRLTVV.

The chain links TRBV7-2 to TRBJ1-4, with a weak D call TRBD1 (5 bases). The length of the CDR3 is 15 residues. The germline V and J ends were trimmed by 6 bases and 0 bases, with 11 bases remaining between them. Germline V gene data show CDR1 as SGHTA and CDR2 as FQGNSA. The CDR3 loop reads CASRAGSATNEKLFF. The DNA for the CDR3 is TGTGCCAGCAGAGCAGGGTCTGCAACTAATGAAAAACTGTTTTTT.

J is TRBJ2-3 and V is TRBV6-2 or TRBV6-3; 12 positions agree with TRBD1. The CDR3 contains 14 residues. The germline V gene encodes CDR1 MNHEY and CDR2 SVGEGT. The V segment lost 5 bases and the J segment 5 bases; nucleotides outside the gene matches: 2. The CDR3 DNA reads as TGTGCCAGCAGTAGGGACAGGGGGCTAGATACGCAGTATTTT. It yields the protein CASSRDRGLDTQYF.

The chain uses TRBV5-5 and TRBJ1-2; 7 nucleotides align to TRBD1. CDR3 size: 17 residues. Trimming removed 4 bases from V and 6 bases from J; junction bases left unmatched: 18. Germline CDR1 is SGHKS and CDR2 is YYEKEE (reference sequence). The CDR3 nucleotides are TGTGCCAGCAGCCAGCCCCTAAGGACAGGACGCGATGATGGCTACACCTTC. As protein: CASSQPLRTGRDDGYTF.

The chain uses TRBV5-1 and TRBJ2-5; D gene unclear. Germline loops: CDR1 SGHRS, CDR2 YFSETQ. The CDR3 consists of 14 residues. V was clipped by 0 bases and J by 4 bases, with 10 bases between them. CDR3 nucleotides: TGCGCCAGCAGCTTGGGACTGGTTCGAGAGACCCAGTACTTC. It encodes CASSLGLVRETQYF.

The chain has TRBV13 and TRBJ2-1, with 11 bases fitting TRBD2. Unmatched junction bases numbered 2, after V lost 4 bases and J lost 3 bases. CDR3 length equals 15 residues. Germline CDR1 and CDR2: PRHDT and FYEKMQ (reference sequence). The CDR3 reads CASSSGTSGYNEQFF. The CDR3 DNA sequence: TGTGCCAGCAGCTCAGGGACTAGCGGCTACAATGAGCAGTTCTTC.

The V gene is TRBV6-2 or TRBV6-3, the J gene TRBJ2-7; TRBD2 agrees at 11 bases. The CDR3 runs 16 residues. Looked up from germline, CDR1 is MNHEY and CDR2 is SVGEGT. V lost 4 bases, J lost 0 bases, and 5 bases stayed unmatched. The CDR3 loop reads CASSSPGLAASYEQYV. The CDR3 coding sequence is TGTGCCAGCAGTTCGCCGGGACTAGCGGCCTCCTACGAGCAGTACGTC.

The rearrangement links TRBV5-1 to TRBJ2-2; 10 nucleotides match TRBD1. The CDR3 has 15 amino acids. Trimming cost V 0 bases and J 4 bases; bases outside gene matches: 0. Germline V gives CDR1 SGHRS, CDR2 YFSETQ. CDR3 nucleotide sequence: TGCGCCAGCAGCTTGGGACAGGGGGCCACCGGGGAGCTGTTTTTT. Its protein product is CASSLGQGATGELFF.

The CDR3 sequence: CASRPGGATGANVLTF. The CDR3 DNA sequence: TGTGCCAGCAGACCGGGGGGCGCCACTGGGGCCAACGTCCTGACTTTC. This chain links TRBV7-9 with TRBJ2-6; TRBD2 is a possible D gene (7 bases). The germline V gene encodes CDR1 SEHNR and CDR2 FQNEAQ (reference sequence). The germline V and J ends were trimmed by 6 bases and 2 bases, with 14 bases remaining between them. The CDR3 extends over 16 amino acids. The whole variable domain, remainder taken from reference TRBV7-9 and TRBJ2-6, is DTGVSQNPRHKITKRGQNVTFRCDPISEHNRLYWYRQTLGQGPEFLTYFQNEAQLEKSRLLSDRFSAERPKGSFSTLEIQRTEQGDSAMYLCASRPGGATGANVLTFGAGSRLTVL.

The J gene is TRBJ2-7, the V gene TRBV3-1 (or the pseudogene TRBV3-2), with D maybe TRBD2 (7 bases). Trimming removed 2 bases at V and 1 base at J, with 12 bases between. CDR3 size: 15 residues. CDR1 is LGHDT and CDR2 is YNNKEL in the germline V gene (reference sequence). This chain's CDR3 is CASSQPGRGSYEQYF. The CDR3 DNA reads TGTGCCAGCAGCCAACCGGGGAGGGGGTCCTACGAGCAGTACTTC.

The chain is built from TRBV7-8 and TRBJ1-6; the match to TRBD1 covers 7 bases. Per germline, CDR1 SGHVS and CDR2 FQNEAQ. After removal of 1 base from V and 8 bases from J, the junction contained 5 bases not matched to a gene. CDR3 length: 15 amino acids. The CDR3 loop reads CASSLVTGVDSPLHF. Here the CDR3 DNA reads TGTGCCAGCAGCTTAGTCACAGGGGTCGATTCACCCCTCCACTTT.

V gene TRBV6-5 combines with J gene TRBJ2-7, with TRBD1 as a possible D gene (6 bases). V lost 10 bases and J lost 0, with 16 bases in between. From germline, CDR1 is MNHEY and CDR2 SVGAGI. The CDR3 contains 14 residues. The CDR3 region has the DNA TGTGCCACCCGGGACATGTCTTCCTCCTACGAGCAGTACTTC. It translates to CATRDMSSSYEQYF.

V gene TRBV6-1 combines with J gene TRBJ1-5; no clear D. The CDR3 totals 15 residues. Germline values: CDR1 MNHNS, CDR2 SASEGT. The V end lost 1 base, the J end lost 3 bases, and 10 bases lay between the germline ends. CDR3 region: CASSEGRHLNQPQHF. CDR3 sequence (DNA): TGTGCCAGCAGTGAAGGACGACACCTCAATCAGCCCCAGCATTTT.

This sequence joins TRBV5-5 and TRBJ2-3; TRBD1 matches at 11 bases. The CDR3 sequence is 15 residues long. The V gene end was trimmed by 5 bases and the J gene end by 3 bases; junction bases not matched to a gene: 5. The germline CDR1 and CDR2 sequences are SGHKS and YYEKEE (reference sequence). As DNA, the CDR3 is TGTGCCAGCAGGAGGGGGACAGGGGGTACAGATACGCAGTATTTT. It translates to CASRRGTGGTDTQYF.

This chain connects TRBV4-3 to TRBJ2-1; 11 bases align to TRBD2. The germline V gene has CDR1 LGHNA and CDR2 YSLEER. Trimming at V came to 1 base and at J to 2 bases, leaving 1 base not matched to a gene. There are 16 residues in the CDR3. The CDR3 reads CASSQGGLAAYNEQFF. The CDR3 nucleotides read TGCGCCAGCAGCCAAGGGGGACTAGCGGCCTACAATGAGCAGTTCTTC.

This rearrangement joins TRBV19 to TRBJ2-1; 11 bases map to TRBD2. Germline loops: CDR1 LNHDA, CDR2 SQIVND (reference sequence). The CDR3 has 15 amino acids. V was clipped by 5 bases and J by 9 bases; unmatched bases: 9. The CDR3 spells CASSPTTSGSGEQFF. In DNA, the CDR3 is TGTGCCAGTAGTCCAACCACTAGCGGGAGCGGTGAGCAGTTCTTC. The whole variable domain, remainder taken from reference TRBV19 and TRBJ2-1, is DGGITQSPKYLFRKEGQNVTLSCEQNLNHDAMYWYRQDPGQGLRLIYYSQIVNDFQKGDIAEGYSVSREKKESFPLTVTSAQKNPTAFYLCASSPTTSGSGEQFFGPGTRLTVL.

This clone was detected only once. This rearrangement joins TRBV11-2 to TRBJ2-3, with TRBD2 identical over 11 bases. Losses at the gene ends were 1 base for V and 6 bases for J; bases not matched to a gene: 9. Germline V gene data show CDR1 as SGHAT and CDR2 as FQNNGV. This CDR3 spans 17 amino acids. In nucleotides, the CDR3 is TGTGCCAGCAGCTTAGTCCCGCTAGCGGGAGGACCCGATACGCAGTATTTT. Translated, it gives CASSLVPLAGGPDTQYF.

DNA of the CDR3: TGTGCCAGCAGCGTATCTAGCGTAACAGATACGCAGTATTTT. Translation gives CASSVSSVTDTQYF. This chain uses TRBV9 with TRBJ2-3; TRBD2 might be the D (6 bases). V lost 1 base and J lost 3, with 9 bases in between. The CDR3 loop spans 14 amino acids. Germline assignment: CDR1 SGDLS and CDR2 YYNGEE.